The table lists the clone carrying this T cell receptor (beta chain) with many counts. Antigen specificity is unknown. TCRdb itself ran the reads through MiXCR, one entry per CDR3 protein. Seen here are 450,000 to 600,000 distinct CDR3 sequences, around 10% observed once, and the top ten hold roughly 10%. This sample is drawn from a study of T cell repertoires in cytomegalovirus infection. Germline-derived CDR1 and CDR2 are MNHNY and SVGAGI (reference sequence). The junction had 4 bases not matched to a gene; V was cut back by 4 bases and J by 2 bases. CDR3 size: 15 residues. Study findings and constraints: The study found HLA-C-restricted CMV-specific TCR beta clonotypes dominating the ex vivo response. Public TCR beta family frequency separated CMV-and-HLA carriers, including in an independent cohort.

The chain has TRBV6-6 and TRBJ1-5; 8 bases map to TRBD1. Material for sequencing was PBMCs. The sequence was collected from a human donor in good health (CMV status not recorded). Some clones in this sample may be carry-over from other donors' samples. DNA of the CDR3: TGTGCCAGCAGTTCGACAGGGGAAGGCAATCAGCCCCAGCATTTT. Translated: CASSSTGEGNQPQHF.